The table lists the clone carrying this T cell receptor (beta chain) with a few counts. A heparinised blood draw that averaged about 110 mL was obtained once from each donor. The purity of all sorted populations exceeded 95%. This entry is derived from a study of beta chain features in type 1 diabetes. Study as a whole: Examined across all samples were approximately 99 million sorted cells.

The sequenced template was cDNA made from the entire isolated RNA. Data came from immunoSEQ multiplex PCR; TCRdb stores just in-frame clones and leaves some out. In the table there are 350,000 to 450,000 clones, about 16% of which are singletons. With 3 bases removed from V and 5 bases from J, the gap between germline ends came to 11 bases. The length of the CDR3 is 14 residues. Looked up from germline, CDR1 is SGDLS and CDR2 is YYNGEE. The sequence was obtained from a woman younger than 30 in good health. Sequencing input: naive CD4+ T cells from blood. This chain links TRBV9 with TRBJ2-2, with D uncertain. The CDR3 DNA reads as TGTGCCAGCAGCGCTAACCCCGGGACCGGGGAGCTGTTTTTT. Residues: CASSANPGTGELFF.